What follows are 24 T cell receptor beta chains derived from one specimen sequenced in a study of shared clonotypes between healthy human individuals. The protocol was immunoSEQ multiplex PCR, while the TCRdb copy is restricted to in-frame clones and leaves out a portion. The sample shows under 2.5 million clones, around 92% of them seen only once. Material for sequencing was naive CD4+ T cells from PBMCs. Subset reported: CD45RA+ positively selected. These TCRs come from a man between 18 and 29 years old in good health. Some clones in this sample may be carry-over from other donors' samples.

The J gene is TRBJ2-1, the V gene TRBV6-6, with 10 bases aligning to TRBD2. The CDR3 is 15 residues long. J lost 0 bases, V lost 8 bases, and 4 bases had no gene match. CDR1 and CDR2 from the germline V gene are MNHNY and SVGAGI (reference sequence). In nucleotides, the CDR3 is TGTGCCAGCGGTATAGCGGGGGGCTCCTACAATGAGCAGTTCTTC. This translates into CASGIAGGSYNEQFF.

The gene calls are TRBV14 and TRBJ1-4, with D possibly TRBD1 on 6 matching bases. This CDR3 spans 16 amino acids. Trimming removed 0 bases at V and 6 bases at J, with 14 bases between. The V gene's germline CDR1 is SGHDN and CDR2 FVKESK. This CDR3 reads CASSQDCEGEDEKLFF. CDR3 coding DNA: TGTGCCAGCAGCCAAGATTGCGAGGGGGAGGATGAAAAACTGTTTTTT.

This clone was seen only once. The chain carries TRBV12-5 and TRBJ1-5; no reliable D call. Germline V CDR1 and CDR2: LGHNT, FRNRAP. The CDR3 consists of 13 residues. In DNA, the CDR3 is TGTGCCAGCCCGCCCTTAGTCAATCAGCCCCAGCATTTT. This sequence encodes CASPPLVNQPQHF.

Only a few counts were recorded for this clone. CDR3 bases: TGTGCCAGCAGCCCCCGGACATTTAGCAATCAGCCCCAGCATTTT. It codes for CASSPRTFSNQPQHF. The chain couples TRBV7-2 to TRBJ1-5; D possibly corresponds to TRBD1 (5 bases). Trimming stripped 5 bases from V and 0 bases from J, with 11 bases between. This CDR3 spans 15 amino acids. The V gene's germline CDR1 is SGHTA and CDR2 FQGNSA. The entire variable domain, with the rest obtained from reference TRBV7-2 and TRBJ1-5, is as follows: GAGVSQSPSNKVTEKGKDVELRCDPISGHTALYWYRQSLGQGLEFLIYFQGNSAPDKSGLPSDRFSAERTGGSVSTLTIQRTQQEDSAVYLCASSPRTFSNQPQHFGDGTRLSIL.

Turning to this clone: Other nucleotide sequences in the sample specify the same CDR3. The chain uses TRBV9 and TRBJ1-3, with unresolved D. CDR3 length: 15 residues. V dropped 0 bases and J dropped 0 bases, with 7 bases sitting between them. Germline values: CDR1 SGDLS, CDR2 YYNGEE. CDR3 sequence: CASSVETVSGNTIYF. The CDR3 DNA is TGTGCCAGCAGCGTAGAAACAGTCTCTGGAAACACCATATATTTT.

CDR3 residues: CASSFSGGQYNEQFF. The CDR3 DNA sequence: TGTGCCAGCAGCTTTAGCGGGGGCCAATACAATGAGCAGTTCTTC. The V gene is TRBV7-3, the J gene TRBJ2-1; 9 bases agree with TRBD2. CDR1 is SGHTA and CDR2 is FQGTGA in the germline V gene. The V gene end was trimmed by 3 bases and the J gene end by 4 bases; junction bases not matched to a gene: 4. This CDR3 spans 15 amino acids.

The chain uses TRBV27 and TRBJ1-5, with TRBD1 matching 7 bases. V lost 6 bases to trimming and J lost 6 bases; unmatched junction nucleotides: 5. Germline CDR1 MNHEY, CDR2 SMNVEV (reference sequence). The CDR3 consists of 13 residues. CDR3 sequence reads: CASSQGVVQPQHF. CDR3 nucleotide sequence: TGTGCCAGCAGCCAGGGGGTCGTTCAGCCCCAGCATTTT.

The gene calls are TRBV5-1 and TRBJ1-5; 7 bases line up with TRBD1. Trimming cost V 4 bases and J 0 bases; bases outside gene matches: 4. The CDR3 has 15 amino acids. Looked up from germline, CDR1 is SGHRS and CDR2 is YFSETQ. The CDR3 coding sequence is TGCGCCAGCAGCGCATCAGGGGGTAGCAATCAGCCCCAGCATTTT. This translates into CASSASGGSNQPQHF.

This clone was recorded only once. The chain combines TRBV28 with TRBJ2-5; 10 bases agree with TRBD1. Germline CDR1 and CDR2: MDHEN and SYDVKM. The CDR3 has 14 residues. V dropped 6 bases and J dropped 5; count of bases not matched to a gene: 6. This chain's CDR3 is CASSWGQGMETQYF. The CDR3 nucleotides are TGTGCCAGCAGCTGGGGACAGGGGATGGAGACCCAGTACTTC.

The chain recombines TRBV4-1 with TRBJ2-3; 11 nucleotides line up with TRBD1. Trimming cost V 4 bases and J 6 bases; bases outside gene matches: 6. The CDR3 consists of 15 residues. Germline CDR1 is MGHRA and CDR2 is YSYEKL. Here the CDR3 reads CASSLGGQGADTQYF. CDR3 DNA sequence: TGCGCCAGCAGCCTAGGCGGACAGGGGGCGGATACGCAGTATTTT.

V usage is TRBV28 and J usage is TRBJ2-1; D remains unclear. Germline-derived CDR1 and CDR2 are MDHEN and SYDVKM. The CDR3 totals 13 residues. V was clipped by 2 bases and J by 5 bases, with 7 bases between them. CDR3 sequence (DNA): TGTGCCAGCAGTTTAATAGGGAACAATGAGCAGTTCTTC. Protein product: CASSLIGNNEQFF.

The J gene is TRBJ2-7, the V gene TRBV7-8; either TRBD1 or TRBD2 may fit D (5 bases each). The better agreement between TRBJ2-5 and the DNA end casts doubt on the J call. Germline values: CDR1 SGHVS, CDR2 FQNEAQ. The CDR3 loop spans 15 amino acids. Here the CDR3 reads CASSFRPGPGETQYF. The CDR3 DNA reads as TGTGCCAGCAGCTTTAGGCCGGGACCGGGGGAGACCCAGTACTTC.

The J gene is TRBJ2-3, the V gene TRBV11-2; D call uncertain. Germline CDR1 SGHAT, CDR2 FQNNGV. The CDR3 sequence is 13 residues long. V dropped 5 bases and J dropped 9 bases, with 15 bases sitting between them. CDR3 coding DNA: TGTGCCAGCAGCCCTACAACGACCCAAACGCAGTATTTT. This translates into CASSPTTTQTQYF.

The gene calls are TRBV2 and TRBJ2-7, with 8 bases that match TRBD1. This CDR3 is 14 amino acids long. Germline CDR1 SNHLY, CDR2 FYNNEI. V lost 4 bases, J lost 6 bases, and 8 bases stayed unmatched. Written as DNA, the CDR3 is TGTGCCAGCAGTGTTGGGCAGGGGGCCCTCGAGCAGTACTTC. This encodes CASSVGQGALEQYF.

The rearrangement uses TRBV11-2 and TRBJ2-7; 10 positions match TRBD2. The CDR3 has 15 residues. V lost 6 bases and J lost 5; bases outside the gene matches: 10. Germline-derived CDR1 and CDR2 are SGHAT and FQNNGV. As DNA, the CDR3 is TGTGCCAGCAGGAGAAGGCTAGCGGGAGAGGACGAGCAGTACTTC. Its protein is CASRRRLAGEDEQYF.

To note about this clone: Other DNA sequences in the same sample also yield this CDR3. The chain links TRBV28 to TRBJ1-2, with D perhaps matching TRBD1 (6 bases). The germline gives CDR1 MDHEN, CDR2 SYDVKM. This CDR3 region has 13 residues. The V gene lost 2 bases and the J gene lost 4 bases, with 8 bases spanning the gap. CDR3 coding DNA: TGTGCCAGCAGTTTACAGGGGCTCTATGGCTACACCTTC. Protein: CASSLQGLYGYTF.

This clone was seen once. The gene calls are TRBV28 and TRBJ2-4, with TRBD2 matching 8 bases. The CDR3 has 14 residues. V lost 3 bases, J lost 5 bases, and 3 bases stayed unmatched. CDR1 and CDR2 (germline): MDHEN, SYDVKM. The CDR3 reads CASSLTGGQNIQYF. The CDR3 DNA reads TGTGCCAGCAGTTTGACGGGGGGGCAAAACATTCAGTACTTC.

This clone was picked up a small number of times. This chain joins TRBV2 and TRBJ1-1; TRBD1 agrees at 7 bases. The CDR3 is 14 residues long. Unmatched junction bases numbered 9, after V lost 7 bases and J lost 4 bases. Germline V CDR1 and CDR2: SNHLY, FYNNEI. The CDR3 protein is CASTFRQGGTEAFF. In nucleotides, the CDR3 is TGTGCCAGCACCTTCCGACAGGGCGGCACTGAAGCTTTCTTT. Full variable domain (outside the CDR3, taken from reference TRBV2 and TRBJ1-1): EPEVTQTPSHQVTQMGQEVILRCVPISNHLYFYWYRQILGQKVEFLVSFYNNEISEKSEIFDDQFSVERPDGSNFTLKIRSTKLEDSAMYFCASTFRQGGTEAFFGQGTRLTVV.

This chain connects TRBV12-5 to TRBJ2-1; no clear D. V was cut by 2 bases and J by 7 bases, with 12 bases left in between. This CDR3 spans 14 amino acids. Germline CDR1 LGHNT, CDR2 FRNRAP. Here the CDR3 DNA reads TGTGCTAGTGGTTTGAATAGGGATCGGAATGAGCAGTTCTTC. Encoded protein: CASGLNRDRNEQFF.

The V call is TRBV5-4, the J call TRBJ2-7; TRBD2 matches 10 bases. Germline trimming cut 7 bases from V and 7 bases from J; bases unmatched to any gene: 14. Germline V CDR1 and CDR2: SGHNT, YYREEE (reference sequence). The CDR3 sequence is 15 residues long. Here the CDR3 DNA reads TGTGCCAGCTCCCCGAGCGGGAGGGTCCCGGGGGAGCAGTACTTC. The encoded protein is CASSPSGRVPGEQYF.

The chain carries TRBV7-2 and TRBJ2-3; TRBD2 is a possible D gene (6 bases). From germline, CDR1 is SGHTA and CDR2 FQGNSA. The V end was cut by 4 bases, the J end by 0 bases, with 11 bases between. The CDR3 length is 15 residues. CDR3 sequence reads: CASSSPSGSTDTQYF. The CDR3 DNA sequence: TGTGCCAGCAGCTCCCCCAGCGGGAGCACAGATACGCAGTATTTT.

The chain is built from TRBV28 and TRBJ1-4; no clear D. V was clipped by 8 bases and J by 5 bases, with 9 bases between them. Germline-derived CDR1 and CDR2 are MDHEN and SYDVKM. This CDR3 spans 12 amino acids. The CDR3 reads CASEQRNEKLFF. The CDR3 DNA reads as TGTGCCAGCGAACAGAGGAATGAAAAACTGTTTTTT.

The chain has TRBV2 and TRBJ2-1, with 7 positions matching TRBD2. J lost 8 bases, V lost 7 bases, and 8 bases had no gene match. CDR3 length: 13 amino acids. Germline CDR1 SNHLY, CDR2 FYNNEI. For the CDR3, the DNA is TGTGCCAGCACGGGACTACCTGGGGATGAGCAGTTCTTC. Translating gives CASTGLPGDEQFF.

The chain has TRBV5-1 and TRBJ1-2; D possibly corresponds to TRBD1 (5 bases). CDR1 and CDR2 (germline): SGHRS, YFSETQ. Deletions cut 4 bases from V and 1 base from J, with 11 bases between. The CDR3 is 14 residues long. The CDR3 reads CASSDSALNYGYTF. DNA of the CDR3: TGCGCCAGCAGCGACAGCGCACTTAACTATGGCTACACCTTC.